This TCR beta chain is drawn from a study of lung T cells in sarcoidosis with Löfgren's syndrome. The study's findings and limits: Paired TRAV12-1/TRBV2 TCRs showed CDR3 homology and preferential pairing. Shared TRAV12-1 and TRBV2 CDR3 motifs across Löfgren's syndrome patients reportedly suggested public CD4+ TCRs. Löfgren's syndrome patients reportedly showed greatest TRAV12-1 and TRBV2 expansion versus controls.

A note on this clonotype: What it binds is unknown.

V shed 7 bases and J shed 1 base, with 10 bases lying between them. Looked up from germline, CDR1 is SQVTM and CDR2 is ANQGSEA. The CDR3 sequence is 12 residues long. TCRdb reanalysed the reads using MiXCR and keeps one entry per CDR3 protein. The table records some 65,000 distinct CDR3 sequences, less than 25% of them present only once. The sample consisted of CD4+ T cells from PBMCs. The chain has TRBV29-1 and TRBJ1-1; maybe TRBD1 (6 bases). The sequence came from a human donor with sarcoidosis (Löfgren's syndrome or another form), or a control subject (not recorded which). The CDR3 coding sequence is TGCAGCGCCGCGACAGGGAACACTGAAGCTTTCTTT. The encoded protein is CSAATGNTEAFF.